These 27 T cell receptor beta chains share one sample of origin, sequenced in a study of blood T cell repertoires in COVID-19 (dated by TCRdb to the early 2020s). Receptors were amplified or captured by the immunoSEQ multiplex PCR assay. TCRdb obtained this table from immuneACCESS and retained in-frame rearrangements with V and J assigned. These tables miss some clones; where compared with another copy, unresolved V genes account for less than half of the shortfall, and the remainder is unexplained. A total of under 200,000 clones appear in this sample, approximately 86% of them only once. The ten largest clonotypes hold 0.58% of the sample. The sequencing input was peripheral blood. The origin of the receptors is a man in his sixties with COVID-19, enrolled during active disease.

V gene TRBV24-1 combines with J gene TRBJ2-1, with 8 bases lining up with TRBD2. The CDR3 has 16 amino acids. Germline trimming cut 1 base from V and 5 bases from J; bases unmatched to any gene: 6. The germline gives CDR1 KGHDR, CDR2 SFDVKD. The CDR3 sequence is CATSDFSGTGDNEQFF. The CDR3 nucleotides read TGTGCCACCAGTGATTTTAGCGGGACGGGAGACAATGAGCAGTTCTTC.

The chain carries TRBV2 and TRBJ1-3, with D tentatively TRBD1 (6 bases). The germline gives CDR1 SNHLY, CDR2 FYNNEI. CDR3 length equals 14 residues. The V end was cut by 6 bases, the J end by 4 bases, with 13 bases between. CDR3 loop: CASSDSGEGNTIYF. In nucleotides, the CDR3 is TGTGCCAGCAGCGATTCAGGGGAGGGAAACACCATATATTTT.

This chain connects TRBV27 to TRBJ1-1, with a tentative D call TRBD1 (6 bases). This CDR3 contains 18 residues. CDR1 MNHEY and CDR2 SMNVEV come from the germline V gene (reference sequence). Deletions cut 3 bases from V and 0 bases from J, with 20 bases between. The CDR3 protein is CASSFVLGPQGMNTEAFF. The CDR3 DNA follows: TGTGCCAGCAGTTTTGTTTTGGGCCCACAGGGTATGAACACTGAAGCTTTCTTT.

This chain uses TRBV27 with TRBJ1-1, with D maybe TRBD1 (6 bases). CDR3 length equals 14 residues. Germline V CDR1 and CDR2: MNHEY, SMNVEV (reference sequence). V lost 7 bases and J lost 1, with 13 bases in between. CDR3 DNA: TGTGCCAGCAATTTGGGGGGGCCGAACACTGAAGCTTTCTTT. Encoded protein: CASNLGGPNTEAFF.

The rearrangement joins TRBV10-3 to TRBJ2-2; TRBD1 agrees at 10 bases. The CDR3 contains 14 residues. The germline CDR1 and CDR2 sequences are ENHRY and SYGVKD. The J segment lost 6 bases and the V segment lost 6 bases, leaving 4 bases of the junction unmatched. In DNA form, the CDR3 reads TGTGCCATCAGAGTAGGACAGGGGGCCGGGGAGCTGTTTTTT. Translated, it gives CAIRVGQGAGELFF.

The CDR3 reads CASSYIGGGEAFF. CDR3 nucleotide sequence: TGTGCCAGCAGTTATATAGGGGGAGGGGAGGCTTTCTTT. The chain carries TRBV12-3 or TRBV12-4 and TRBJ1-1, with a tentative D call TRBD1 (6 bases). The CDR3 spans 13 residues. V was clipped by 4 bases and J by 11 bases, with 17 bases between them.

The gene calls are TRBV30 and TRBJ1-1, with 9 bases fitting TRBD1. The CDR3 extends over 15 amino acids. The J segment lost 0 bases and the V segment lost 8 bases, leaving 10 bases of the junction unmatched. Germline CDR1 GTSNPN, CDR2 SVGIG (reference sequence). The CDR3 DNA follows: TGTGCCCACGGGACAGGGACTAATATGAACACTGAAGCTTTCTTT. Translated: CAHGTGTNMNTEAFF.

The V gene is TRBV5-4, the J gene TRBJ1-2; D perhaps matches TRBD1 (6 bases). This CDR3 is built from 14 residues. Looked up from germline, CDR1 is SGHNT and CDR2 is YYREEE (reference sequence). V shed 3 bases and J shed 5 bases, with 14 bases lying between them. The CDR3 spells CASSSQRGGYGYTF. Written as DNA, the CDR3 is TGTGCCAGCAGCTCCCAGAGGGGGGGATATGGCTACACCTTC.

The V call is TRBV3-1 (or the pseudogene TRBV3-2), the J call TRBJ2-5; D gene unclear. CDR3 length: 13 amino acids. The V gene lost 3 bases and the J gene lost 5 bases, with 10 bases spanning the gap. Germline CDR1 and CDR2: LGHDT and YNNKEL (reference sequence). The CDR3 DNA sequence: TGTGCCAGCAGCCAGGTCCTAACGGAGACCCAGTACTTC. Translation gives CASSQVLTETQYF.

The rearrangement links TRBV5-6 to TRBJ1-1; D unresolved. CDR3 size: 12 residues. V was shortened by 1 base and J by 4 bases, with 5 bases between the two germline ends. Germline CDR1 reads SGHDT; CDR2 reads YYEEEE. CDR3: CASSLPGTEAFF. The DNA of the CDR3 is TGTGCCAGCAGCTTGCCCGGCACTGAAGCTTTCTTT.

CDR3 coding DNA: TGTGCCAGCAGCGTGGGACAGGGCCTAACTAGGCAGTATGGCTACACCTTC. This codes for CASSVGQGLTRQYGYTF. The rearrangement links TRBV11-2 to TRBJ1-2; 9 nucleotides agree with TRBD1. CDR1 and CDR2 from the germline V gene are SGHAT and FQNNGV. CDR3 length: 17 residues. The V gene end was trimmed by 5 bases and the J gene end by 5 bases; junction bases not matched to a gene: 15.

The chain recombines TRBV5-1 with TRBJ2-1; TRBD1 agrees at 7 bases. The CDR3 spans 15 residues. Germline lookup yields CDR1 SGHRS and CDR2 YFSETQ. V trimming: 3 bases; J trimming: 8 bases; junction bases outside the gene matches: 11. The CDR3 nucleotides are TGCGCCAGCAGCTCGCTAAAGGGGGCGGACTATGAGCAGTTCTTC. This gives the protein CASSSLKGADYEQFF.

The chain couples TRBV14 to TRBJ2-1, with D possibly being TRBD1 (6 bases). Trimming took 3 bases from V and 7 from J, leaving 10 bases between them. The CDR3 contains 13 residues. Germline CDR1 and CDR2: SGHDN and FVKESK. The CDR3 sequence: CASSHTTGNEQFF. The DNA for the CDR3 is TGTGCCAGCAGCCATACAACAGGGAATGAGCAGTTCTTC.

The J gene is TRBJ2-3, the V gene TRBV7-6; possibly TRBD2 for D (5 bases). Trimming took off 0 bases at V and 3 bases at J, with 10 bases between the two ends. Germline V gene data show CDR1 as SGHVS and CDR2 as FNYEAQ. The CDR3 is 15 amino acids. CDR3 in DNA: TGTGCCAGCAGCTTAGCGGGAGTAGTGACAGATACGCAGTATTTT. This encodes CASSLAGVVTDTQYF.

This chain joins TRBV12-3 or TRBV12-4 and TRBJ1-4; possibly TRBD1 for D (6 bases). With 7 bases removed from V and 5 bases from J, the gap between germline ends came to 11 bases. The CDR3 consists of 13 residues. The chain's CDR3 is CASKKTGNEKLFF. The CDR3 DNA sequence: TGTGCCAGCAAAAAGACAGGCAATGAAAAACTGTTTTTT.

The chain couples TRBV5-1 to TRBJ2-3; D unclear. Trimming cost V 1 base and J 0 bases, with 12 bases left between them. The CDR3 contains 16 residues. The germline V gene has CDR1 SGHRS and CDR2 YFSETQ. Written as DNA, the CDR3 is TGCGCCAGCAGCTTGCCGGCGGTAGCTAGCACAGATACGCAGTATTTT. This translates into CASSLPAVASTDTQYF.

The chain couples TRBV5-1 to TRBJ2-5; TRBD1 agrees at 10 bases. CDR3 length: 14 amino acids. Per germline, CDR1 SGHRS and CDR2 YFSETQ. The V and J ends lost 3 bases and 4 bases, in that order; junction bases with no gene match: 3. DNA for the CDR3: TGCGCCAGCAGCTGGACAGGGGGTTCAGAGACCCAGTACTTC. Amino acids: CASSWTGGSETQYF.

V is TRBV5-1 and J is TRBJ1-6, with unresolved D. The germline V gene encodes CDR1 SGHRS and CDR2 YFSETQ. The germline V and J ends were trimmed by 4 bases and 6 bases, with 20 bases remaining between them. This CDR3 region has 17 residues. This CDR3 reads CASSDENGVGGNSPLHF. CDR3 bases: TGCGCCAGCAGCGATGAAAACGGCGTCGGCGGTAATTCACCCCTCCACTTT.

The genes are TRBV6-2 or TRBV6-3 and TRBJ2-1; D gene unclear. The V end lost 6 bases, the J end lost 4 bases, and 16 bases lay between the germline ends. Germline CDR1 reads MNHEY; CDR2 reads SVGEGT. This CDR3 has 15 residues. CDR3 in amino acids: CASSGPSSTYNEQFF. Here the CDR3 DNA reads TGTGCCAGCAGCGGGCCTTCGTCAACTTACAATGAGCAGTTCTTC.

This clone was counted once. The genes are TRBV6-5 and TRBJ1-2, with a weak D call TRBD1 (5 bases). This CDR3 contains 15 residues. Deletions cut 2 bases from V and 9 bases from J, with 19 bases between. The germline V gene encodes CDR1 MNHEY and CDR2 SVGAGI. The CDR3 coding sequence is TGTGCCAGCAGTTACCTAGGGACTTCAGAGGGCCGCTACACCTTC. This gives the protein CASSYLGTSEGRYTF.

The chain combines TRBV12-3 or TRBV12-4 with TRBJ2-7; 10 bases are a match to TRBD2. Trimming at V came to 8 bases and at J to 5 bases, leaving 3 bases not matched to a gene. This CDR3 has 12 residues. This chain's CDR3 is CASGTSVDEQYF. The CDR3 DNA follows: TGTGCCAGCGGGACTAGCGTCGACGAGCAGTACTTC.

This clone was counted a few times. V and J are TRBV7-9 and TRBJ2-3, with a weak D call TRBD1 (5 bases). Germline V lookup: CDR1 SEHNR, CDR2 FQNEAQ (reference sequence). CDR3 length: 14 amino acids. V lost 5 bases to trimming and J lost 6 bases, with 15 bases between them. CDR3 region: CASSPSQGPDTQYF. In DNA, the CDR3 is TGTGCCAGCAGCCCAAGTCAGGGTCCGGATACGCAGTATTTT.

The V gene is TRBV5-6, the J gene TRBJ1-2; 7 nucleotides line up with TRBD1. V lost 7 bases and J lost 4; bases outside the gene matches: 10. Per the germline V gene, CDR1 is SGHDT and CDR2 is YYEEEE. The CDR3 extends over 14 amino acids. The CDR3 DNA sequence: TGTGCCAGCGGCCTCCGGGACAGTCTCTATGGCTACACCTTC. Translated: CASGLRDSLYGYTF.

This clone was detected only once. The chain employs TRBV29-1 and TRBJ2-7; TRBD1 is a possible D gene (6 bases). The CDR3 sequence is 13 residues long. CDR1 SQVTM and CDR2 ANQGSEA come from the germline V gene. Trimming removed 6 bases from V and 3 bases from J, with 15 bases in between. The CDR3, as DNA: TGCAGCGTCCAGGACAGTCGGGTCTACGAGCAGTACTTC. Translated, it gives CSVQDSRVYEQYF.

DNA for the CDR3: TGTGCCAGCAGGAAGGGGGCTGGGTTGCGCGAGCAGTACTTC. This translates into CASRKGAGLREQYF. This chain links TRBV6-5 with TRBJ2-7, with TRBD1 identical over 7 bases. The CDR3 spans 14 residues. V was pared by 6 bases and J by 6 bases, with 11 bases of the junction left unmatched. The germline CDR1 and CDR2 sequences are MNHEY and SVGAGI.

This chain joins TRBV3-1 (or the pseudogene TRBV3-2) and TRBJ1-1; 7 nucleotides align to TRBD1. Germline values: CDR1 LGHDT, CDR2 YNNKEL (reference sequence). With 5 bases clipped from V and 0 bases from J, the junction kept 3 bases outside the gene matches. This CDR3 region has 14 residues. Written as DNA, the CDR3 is TGTGCCAGCAGCGACACAGGGGTGAACACTGAAGCTTTCTTT. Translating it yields CASSDTGVNTEAFF.

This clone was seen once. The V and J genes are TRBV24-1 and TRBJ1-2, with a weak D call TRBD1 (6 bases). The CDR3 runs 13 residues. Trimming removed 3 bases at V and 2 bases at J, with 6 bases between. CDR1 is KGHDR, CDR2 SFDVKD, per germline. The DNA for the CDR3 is TGTGCCACCAGTGATGACAGGAACTATGGCTACACCTTC. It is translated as CATSDDRNYGYTF.